The rows below give T cell receptor beta chains drawn from one sample of a study of blood T cell repertoires in COVID-19. The table came from immunoSEQ multiplex PCR; TCRdb's copy has only in-frame clones and leaves some out. The data contain about 270,000 clones, about 91% of them singletons. The sequenced sample was PBMCs or T cells enriched from blood (not recorded which). Every receptor here comes from a man aged 35 to 55 who had been exposed to COVID-19. CDR3s include the opening cysteine and the closing phenylalanine or tryptophan. A D gene is named only where the DNA matches it firmly. A clone size is listed for some rows: how often the clone was seen (once, few, many), or a class if it is expanded.

j_call cdr3_length v_call d_call clone_size cdr3_nt cdr3_aa
TRBJ1-4 13 TRBV5-1 - - TGCGCCAGCCGAGGGATGCCTAATGAAAAACTGTTTTTT CASRGMPNEKLFF
TRBJ1-5 13 TRBV30 - - TGTGCCTGGAGTGTACAAAGCAATCAGCCCCAGCATTTT CAWSVQSNQPQHF
TRBJ2-3 14 TRBV5-1 TRBD2 - TGCGCCAGCAGGACGGGAGGAAGGGCAGATACGCAGTATTTT CASRTGGRADTQYF
TRBJ2-5 15 TRBV4-2 - - TGTGCCAGCAGCCAGGCCTCAAGCGGCCAAGAGACCCAGTACTTC CASSQASSGQETQYF
TRBJ1-4 17 TRBV20-1 - - TGCAGTGCTAGTCGTAGCTCGTATAGTCAATCCAATGAAAAACTGTTTTTT CSASRSSYSQSNEKLFF
TRBJ2-5 15 TRBV9 TRBD2 - TGTGCCAGCAGCGTAGAGTCGGGAGGTCAGGAGACCCAGTACTTC CASSVESGGQETQYF
TRBJ2-7 13 TRBV29-1 - - TGCAGCGGGGCAGACGGGATGTTGGGGGAGCAGTACTTC CSGADGMLGEQYF
TRBJ2-7 15 TRBV11-3 TRBD2 once TGTGCCAGCAGCCCCGGGACTAGCGGGAACTACGAGCAGTACTTC CASSPGTSGNYEQYF
TRBJ2-5 14 TRBV14 - - TGTGCCAGCAGCTTACGCAGGGGCAGGGAGACCCAGTACTTC CASSLRRGRETQYF
TRBJ1-2 11 TRBV20-1 - - TGCAGTGCTAGAGATCAGGGGACATCGACCTTC CSARDQGTSTF
TRBJ1-3 15 TRBV6-5 - - TGTGCCAGCAGTTACGGACAGACCTCTGGAAACACCATATATTTT CASSYGQTSGNTIYF
TRBJ1-4 15 TRBV4-1 - - TGCGCCAGCAGCCATGGCAGGGGTGAGGGAGAAAAACTGTTTTTT CASSHGRGEGEKLFF
TRBJ1-6 17 TRBV7-7 - - TGTGCCAGCAGCTTAGGCAGGGAGACAGGTTATAATTCACCCCTCCACTTT CASSLGRETGYNSPLHF
TRBJ2-1 17 TRBV3-1/TRBV3-2 TRBD2 - TGTGCCAGCAGCCAGGGACTAGCGGGATTAAGTAGGAATGAGCAGTTCTTC CASSQGLAGLSRNEQFF
TRBJ2-2 16 TRBV19 - once TGTGCCAGTATGGCGATACTAGCAGCGAACACCGGGGAGCTGTTTTTT CASMAILAANTGELFF
TRBJ2-1 13 TRBV30 TRBD2 - TGTGGTGTAGCGGGCGACACCTACAATGAGCAGTTCTTC CGVAGDTYNEQFF
TRBJ2-7 15 TRBV6-5 TRBD2 once TGTGCCAGCAGCTGGTCGGGCGGGGGTTCCTACGAGCAGTACTTC CASSWSGGGSYEQYF
TRBJ2-7 15 TRBV19 - - TGTGCCAGTAGTATAGTGAGCGGAAGCTCCTACGAGCAGTACTTC CASSIVSGSSYEQYF
TRBJ1-1 15 TRBV6-5 - - TGTGCCAGCGGTTCGGAGGGGTTGGGGGGCACTGAAGCTTTCTTT CASGSEGLGGTEAFF
TRBJ2-7 12 TRBV29-1 TRBD1 - TGCAGCGTTGATACAGGGGGCAGCGAGCAGTACTTC CSVDTGGSEQYF
TRBJ1-1 19 TRBV9 TRBD1 - TGTGCCAGCAGCGTTGAAAGGGACAGGGGGCACCCTATGAACACTGAAGCTTTCTTT CASSVERDRGHPMNTEAFF
TRBJ2-3 14 TRBV29-1 - once TGCAGCGTTGGGGGCCGCCCTAGCACAGATACGCAGTATTTT CSVGGRPSTDTQYF
TRBJ2-1 15 TRBV19 TRBD2 - TGTGCCAGTAGACCCAGCGGGAGCTCCTACAATGAGCAGTTCTTC CASRPSGSSYNEQFF
TRBJ2-6 18 TRBV19 - - TGTGCCAGTAGTATGAGGGCAGGGGCAAGCTCTGGGGCCAACGTCCTGACTTTC CASSMRAGASSGANVLTF
TRBJ2-2 16 TRBV5-1 - - TGCGCCAGCAGCGCGGGTGGTGGCGTTTCCACCGGGGAGCTGTTTTTT CASSAGGGVSTGELFF
TRBJ1-1 13 TRBV25-1 - - TGTGCCAGCATGGGGCCGTTCGGGACTGAAGCTTTCTTT CASMGPFGTEAFF
TRBJ2-2 18 TRBV7-9 TRBD2 - TGTGCCAGCAGCTTAGCCAGACTAGCGGGGCTCTTCAACGGGGAGCTGTTTTTT CASSLARLAGLFNGELFF
TRBJ1-5 14 TRBV27 - - TGTGCCAGCAGTTTCGTTAGGGGGTATCAGCCCCAGCATTTT CASSFVRGYQPQHF
TRBJ2-7 15 TRBV14 TRBD2 once TGTGCCAGCAGCCAGACAGGGACTAGCCCCTACGAGCAGTACTTC CASSQTGTSPYEQYF
TRBJ2-1 14 TRBV15 - - TGTGCCACCAGCAGACAGGGCGTTTACAATGAGCAGTTCTTC CATSRQGVYNEQFF
TRBJ1-2 11 TRBV5-1 - - TGCGCCAGCAGCGCCAGGGATGGCTACACCTTC CASSARDGYTF
TRBJ1-1 14 TRBV5-1 TRBD1 - TGCGCCAGCAGCGCCGACAGGGGAGAGACTGAAGCTTTCTTT CASSADRGETEAFF
TRBJ1-4 15 TRBV5-4 - - TGTGCCAGCAGCTCCTCAGGGGCAACTAATGAAAAACTGTTTTTT CASSSSGATNEKLFF
TRBJ1-5 14 TRBV5-5 TRBD1 - TGTGCCAGCAGCTTGGAAGGGGGCCGGCAGCCCCAGCATTTT CASSLEGGRQPQHF
TRBJ2-1 11 TRBV27 - - TGTGCCAGCAGTTTCGGCAATGAGCAGTTCTTC CASSFGNEQFF
TRBJ1-1 13 TRBV5-1 TRBD1 once TGCGCCAGCAGCTCTAGGACAGGAACTGAAGCTTTCTTT CASSSRTGTEAFF
TRBJ1-1 12 TRBV10-2 - - TGCGCCAGCAGGGACAGCGACACTGAAGCTTTCTTT CASRDSDTEAFF
TRBJ2-1 18 TRBV19 TRBD2 - TGTGCCAGCCGGGGACTAGCGGGGGTGGGACATGGCTACAATGAGCAGTTCTTC CASRGLAGVGHGYNEQFF
TRBJ2-2 15 TRBV28 TRBD2 - TGTGCCAGCAGTTTTGGCGGGAGGGACACCGGGGAGCTGTTTTTT CASSFGGRDTGELFF
TRBJ2-5 13 TRBV18 - - TGTGCCAGCTCACCGGGACTTAAAGAGACCCAGTACTTC CASSPGLKETQYF
TRBJ1-1 15 TRBV6-4 - once TGTGCCAGCAGTAGAAACGGGGGACCGAACACTGAAGCTTTCTTT CASSRNGGPNTEAFF
TRBJ1-2 15 TRBV18 - few TGTGCCAGCTCACCAAAGCAGGGCGACTTCTATGGCTACACCTTC CASSPKQGDFYGYTF
TRBJ2-5 14 TRBV19 - once TGTGCCAGTAGTGGAGGGCCTGGGGGAGAGACCCAGTACTTC CASSGGPGGETQYF